This TCR beta chain is from a study of glioma-infiltrating T cells after dendritic cell vaccination. Looking at the study overall: Dendritic cell vaccination trial patients had either newly diagnosed or recurrent glioblastoma. Autologous tumor lysate was loaded overnight onto monocyte-derived dendritic cells grown seven days with IL-4 and GM-CSF. Findings of the study overall: TCR clonality showed no direct relationship with survival. Only a small number of patients had complete blood and tumor samples.

Time point reported: after dendritic cell vaccination, including at tumor progression/relapse. Measured with immunoSEQ multiplex PCR; TCRdb has only the in-frame clones, and not every one. The sample has 90,000 to 95,000 clones; 81% are singletons. The CDR3 is 16 amino acids. Losses at the gene ends were 4 bases for V and 0 bases for J; bases not matched to a gene: 5. Germline lookup yields CDR1 MNHNS and CDR2 SASEGT. On this clone itself: Its antigen is still unknown.

This chain links TRBV6-1 with TRBJ2-7; TRBD1 agrees at 11 bases. The sample consisted of blood, taken after dendritic cell vaccination. The receptor's source is a human donor with glioblastoma. For the CDR3, the DNA is TGTGCCAGCAGTGGAGGCGGGACAGGGGGCTCCTACGAGCAGTACTTC. Protein sequence: CASSGGGTGGSYEQYF.